This TCR beta chain was sequenced in a study of molecular identifiers for immune sequencing clone quantification. General study findings and limits: Underestimation of highly expanded clone sizes could arise where identical TCR molecules share a barcode.

The table lists this clonotype with many counts. Its antigen is still unknown. Germline CDR1 reads PRHDT; CDR2 reads FYEKMQ (reference sequence). This CDR3 comprises 14 residues. V shed 5 bases and J 1 base; nucleotides not matched to a gene: 4. Previously described methods and listed TCR primers were employed for the bulk TCR libraries. Each CDR3 protein is one row after TCRdb ran MiXCR on the PCR reads. The sample records 250,000 to 350,000 distinct CDR3 sequences, 20% to 25% being singletons. Naive CD8 T cells were sorted as CD8+CD4-CCR7+CD45RA+. This chain uses TRBV13 with TRBJ1-1; TRBD1 matches at 7 bases. Sequencing input: naive CD8+ T cells from blood, with Jurkat cell RNA spiked in. The subset: FACS-sorted CD8+CD4-CCR7+CD45RA+ naive T cells. The receptor was derived from a human donor in good health. Some libraries in this study had Jurkat cell RNA spiked in. The chain's CDR3 is CASSKGQTNTEAFF. CDR3 DNA: TGTGCCAGCAGCAAGGGACAGACGAACACTGAAGCTTTCTTT.